This paragraph covers one T cell receptor beta chain sequence. Within its sample, this clonotype is medium-sized (0.01 to 0.1%). Its antigen is still unknown. No qualities accompany the bases; no much larger clone lies one base away. Trimmed from V: 6 bases; trimmed from J: 5 bases; junction bases lacking a gene match: 15. Counted from cysteine to phenylalanine, this CDR3 has 17 amino acids. Only CDR3 DNA remains: 51 bases, in frame from the first base. The germline V gene (reference sequence) specifies LNHDA as CDR1 and SQIVND as CDR2. TCR beta rearrangements were amplified from genomic DNA extracted from peripheral blood rather than from sorted cells or RNA. Rearranged TRB sequences spanning V, D and J segments were amplified by multiplex touch-down PCR using a mixed TRB-A/B primer pool. Illumina adapters and sample indices were added to the amplicons in two consecutive PCR reactions performed with Phusion HS II polymerase. Amplicons were gel-purified using the NucleoSpin Gel and PCR Clean-up kit and were subsequently checked with Qubit and an Agilent 2100 Bioanalyzer. The libraries were sequenced on an Illumina MiSeq with 600-cycle, single-indexed, paired-end runs. For the original study's pipeline: TRB sequences were processed with MiXCR versions 2.12 and 3.0.5. Each unique CDR3 nucleotide sequence was counted as one clone, and only productive sequences with at least two reads were retained. The repertoire metrics were Shannon diversity, evenness, clonality (defined as one minus evenness), and alpha-parameterized diversity profiles covering alpha 0 to 5. The IGoR algorithm was used to calculate generation probabilities of clones in the paired pre- and post-chemotherapy samples. TCRdb applied fastp at Q25 and MiXCR to the public reads, then kept only in-frame beta chains. Identical CDR3 proteins give one entry, which carries the most common genes and DNA. TCRdb, rather than the study authors, made the V and J calls. The sample table shows about 12,000 distinct CDR3 sequences, and approximately 30% are seen once. The top ten clones comprise 8.5% to 9.5% of the sample.

The data were taken from a study of T cell repertoires in aging, cancer and after chemotherapy (dated by TCRdb to between 2019 and 2020). Regarding the research as a whole: The donors fell into six age groups ranging from 30 or younger to 70 or older, and each group had at least three individuals. The complete dataset included approximately 8.8 million TCR reads. In the hematological group, paired pre- and post-chemotherapy samples were obtained from chronic lymphocytic leukemia patients treated with fludarabine- or bendamustine-based regimens. The cohort comprised 200 to 250 cancer patients, 90 to 94 with hematological and around 120 with solid cancers, plus 95 healthy donors as a reference group. To examine immunoaging and T cell reconstitution after chemotherapy, the study profiled TCR beta repertoires in peripheral blood from healthy donors and cancer patients.

The study at large found these results: According to the authors, the repertoire data do not permit conclusions about immunological memory after chemotherapy. Declining TCR diversity with age in healthy donors was mainly explained by loss of richness; in cancer patients, loss of evenness also contributed. Untreated patients with hematological or solid cancers showed significantly lower blood TCR diversity and higher clonality than age-matched healthy donors. Hematological cancer patients had lymphoid organ infiltration, which may itself impair thymic emigration or peripheral T cell expansion. In both cancer cohorts, the median generation probability rose over the chemotherapy interval, which suggests that the repertoire was reconstituted through rebound thymic output.

Sequenced sample: blood. The V and J segments used are TRBV19 and TRBJ2-5; 10 bases in between match TRBD1. The TCR comes from a human donor with a blood cancer. The DNA sequence is TGTGCCAGTAGCGACTGGGGGAGACAGGGGGCCCGCGAGACCCAGTACTTC. Translated, it gives CASSDWGRQGARETQYF. The entire variable domain, with the stretches around the CDR3 drawn from the reference TRBV19 and TRBJ2-5 proteins, is DGGITQSPKYLFRKEGQNVTLSCEQNLNHDAMYWYRQDPGQGLRLIYYSQIVNDFQKGDIAEGYSVSREKKESFPLTVTSAQKNPTAFYLCASSDWGRQGARETQYFGPGTRLLVL.